The clone carrying this TCR beta chain was seen more than once but under ten times. Its specificity is not known. Using its own MiXCR run on the 5' RACE reads, TCRdb lists one record per CDR3 protein. The table records around 120,000 distinct CDR3 sequences, roughly 15% of them present only once. This record comes from a study of T-cell memory formation after mild COVID-19. Study-level points and caveats: Some clones that responded turned up in pre-infection memory, which suggests that cross-reactive memory joined in. CD4+ bias marked clones expanding day 15 to 37, unlike balanced contracting clones.

This TCR came from an adult woman who had mild COVID-19 (a few samples of this study predate the infection). Cell type and time point are not known. The sequencing sample was made of PBMCs or a T cell subset sorted from them (not recorded which).

The DNA for the CDR3 is TGCGCCAGCAGCTTTTCGCCGGGCCAGAACACTGAAGCTTTCTTT. Protein product: CASSFSPGQNTEAFF. The rearrangement uses TRBV5-1 and TRBJ1-1; D is uncertain. The ends were cut back, 2 bases at V and 1 base at J, with 12 bases in the middle. Germline V gene sequence: CDR1 SGHRS, CDR2 YFSETQ. The CDR3 totals 15 residues.